The entry that follows covers one T cell receptor beta chain sequence. It was with 60 Vbeta and 13 Jbeta primers that the PCR ran. Sequencing used immunoSEQ multiplex PCR; TCRdb keeps in-frame clones, though not all of them. The data show about 200,000 clones, and the top ten clones hold about 1%. This sample stems from a study of cytomegalovirus exposure and HLA in healthy donors. V lost 4 bases to trimming and J lost 1 base; unmatched junction nucleotides: 7. CDR1 SGHNT and CDR2 YYREEE come from the germline V gene (reference sequence). The CDR3 runs to 16 residues. The chain uses TRBV5-4 and TRBJ2-3, with 9 nucleotides matching TRBD1. The sample consisted of PBMCs. This TCR came from a girl aged 2 to 9 in good health and CMV-seropositive. This CDR3 reads CASSQPDRGRTDTQYF. CDR3 DNA sequence: TGTGCCAGCAGCCAACCGGACAGGGGCCGCACAGATACGCAGTATTTT.